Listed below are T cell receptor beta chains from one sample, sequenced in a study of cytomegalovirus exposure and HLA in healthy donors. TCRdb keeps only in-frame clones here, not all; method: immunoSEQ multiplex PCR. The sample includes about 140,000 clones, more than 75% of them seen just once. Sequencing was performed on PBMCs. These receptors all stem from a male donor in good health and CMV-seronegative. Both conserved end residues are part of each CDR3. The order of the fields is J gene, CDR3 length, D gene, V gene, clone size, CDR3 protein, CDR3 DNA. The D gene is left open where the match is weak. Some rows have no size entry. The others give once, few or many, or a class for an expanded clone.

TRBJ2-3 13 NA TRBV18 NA CASSQGQGDTQYF TGTGCCAGTTCACAGGGCCAGGGGGATACGCAGTATTTT
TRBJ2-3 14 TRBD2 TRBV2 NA CASTAAGDPDTQYF TGTGCCAGCACTGCTGCGGGGGACCCAGATACGCAGTATTTT
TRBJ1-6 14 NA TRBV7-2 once CASSRDSVSSPLHF TGTGCCAGCAGCCGTGACAGCGTGAGTTCACCCCTCCACTTT
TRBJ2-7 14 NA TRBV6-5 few CASSLQGKSYEQYF TGTGCCAGCAGTCTACAGGGTAAATCCTACGAGCAGTACTTC
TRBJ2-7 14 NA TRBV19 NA CASSTRLEAYEQYF TGTGCCAGTAGTACCAGACTGGAGGCCTACGAGCAGTACTTC
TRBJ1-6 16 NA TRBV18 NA CASSPADFGGGSPLHF TGTGCCAGCTCCCCCGCGGACTTCGGCGGCGGTTCACCCCTCCACTTT
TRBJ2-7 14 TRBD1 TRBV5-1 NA CASSGTGGAYEQYF TGCGCCAGCAGCGGGACAGGGGGCGCCTACGAGCAGTACTTC
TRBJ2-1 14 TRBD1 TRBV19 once CASSIVGRGNEQFF TGTGCCAGTAGTATAGTCGGCAGGGGGAATGAGCAGTTCTTC
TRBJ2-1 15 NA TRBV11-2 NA CASSEDRGSYNEQFF TGTGCCAGCAGCGAAGACCGGGGCTCCTACAATGAGCAGTTCTTC
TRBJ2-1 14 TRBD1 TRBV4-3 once CASSQRDRVNEQFF TGCGCCAGCAGCCAACGCGACAGGGTCAATGAGCAGTTCTTC
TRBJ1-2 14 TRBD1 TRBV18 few CASSPTGANYGYTF TGTGCCAGCTCACCGACAGGGGCTAACTATGGCTACACCTTC
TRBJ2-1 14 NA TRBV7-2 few CASSLISRGNEQFF TGTGCCAGCAGCTTAATCTCCAGGGGAAATGAGCAGTTCTTC
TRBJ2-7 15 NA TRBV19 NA CASSSLIRETGEQYF TGTGCCAGTAGTTCATTAATTCGGGAGACGGGCGAGCAGTACTTC
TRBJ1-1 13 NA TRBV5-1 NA CASSLGRNAEAFF TGCGCCAGCAGCTTGGGCAGGAACGCTGAAGCTTTCTTT
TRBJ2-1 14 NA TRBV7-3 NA CASSFSGAYNEQFF TGTGCCAGCAGCTTTAGCGGCGCCTACAATGAGCAGTTCTTC
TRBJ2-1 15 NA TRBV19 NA CASSIARPPYNEQFF TGTGCCAGTAGTATAGCGCGGCCCCCTTACAATGAGCAGTTCTTC
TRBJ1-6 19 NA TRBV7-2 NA CASSLASSWDMGNNSPLHF TGTGCCAGCAGCTTAGCCTCAAGTTGGGACATGGGTAATAATTCACCCCTCCACTTT
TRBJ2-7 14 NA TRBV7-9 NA CASSLGDFLSEQYF TGTGCCAGCAGCTTAGGGGACTTTCTAAGCGAGCAGTACTTC
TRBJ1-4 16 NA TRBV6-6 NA CASNIGTLATNEKLFF TGTGCCAGCAACATCGGGACTCTTGCAACTAATGAAAAACTGTTTTTT
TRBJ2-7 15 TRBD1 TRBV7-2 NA CASSPDRALYYEQYF TGTGCCAGCAGCCCTGACAGGGCACTATACTACGAGCAGTACTTC